The sequence of this T cell receptor (beta chain) was determined in a study of T cell responses to AZD1222 COVID-19 vaccine. As for the study in general: The analysis combined second doses at about 4 or about 12 weeks.

Study observations and caveats: Among spike-specific TCRs, nearly half reportedly target unmutated variant regions. Females made up more of the donors, who were largely white British, and clonal diversity may have come out too low.

Comment on this clone: The target antigen is unknown.

Data came from immunoSEQ multiplex PCR; TCRdb stores just in-frame clones and leaves some out. The table lists more than 150,000 clones, 85% to 90% of them singletons. Germline values: CDR1 SGHRS, CDR2 YFSETQ. The CDR3 length is 16 residues. Unmatched junction bases numbered 8, after V lost 4 bases and J lost 4 bases. This TCR derives from an adult in good health. The material was peripheral blood, obtained on day 0 of AZD1222 vaccination. This chain joins TRBV5-1 and TRBJ2-7; 13 positions agree with TRBD2. The CDR3 protein is CASSPRTSGSRYEQYF. CDR3 DNA sequence: TGCGCCAGCAGCCCCCGGACTAGCGGGAGTAGGTACGAGCAGTACTTC.